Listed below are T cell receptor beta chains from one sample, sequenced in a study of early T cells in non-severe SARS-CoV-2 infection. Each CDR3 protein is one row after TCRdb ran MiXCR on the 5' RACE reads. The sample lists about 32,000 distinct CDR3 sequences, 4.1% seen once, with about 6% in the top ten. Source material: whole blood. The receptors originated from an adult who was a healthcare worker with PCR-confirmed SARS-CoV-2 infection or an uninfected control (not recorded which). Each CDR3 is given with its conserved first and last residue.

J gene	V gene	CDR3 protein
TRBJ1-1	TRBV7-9	CASSPTGDTEAFF
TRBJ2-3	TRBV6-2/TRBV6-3	CASSYPGQASTDTQYF
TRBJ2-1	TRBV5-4	CASSLGSNSYNEQFF
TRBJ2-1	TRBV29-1	CSVAEMTEQFF
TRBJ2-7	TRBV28	CASSRQGAHSYEQYF
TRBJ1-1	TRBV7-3	CASSSSVNTEAFF
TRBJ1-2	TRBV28	CATTPPDRNYGYTF
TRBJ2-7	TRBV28	CASIEPGLALYEQYF
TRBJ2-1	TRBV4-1	CASSQGLATYNEQFF
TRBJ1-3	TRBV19	CASTRGGSGNTIYF
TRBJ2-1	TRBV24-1	CATSDYSGLEDNEQFF
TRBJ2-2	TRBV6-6	CASSRANTGELFF
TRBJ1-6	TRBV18	CASSPISPNNSPLHF
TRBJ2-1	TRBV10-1	CASSDYALGYNEQFF
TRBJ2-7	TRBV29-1	CSVDGRGPYEQYF
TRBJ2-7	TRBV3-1	CASSHYFLDRPWEQYF